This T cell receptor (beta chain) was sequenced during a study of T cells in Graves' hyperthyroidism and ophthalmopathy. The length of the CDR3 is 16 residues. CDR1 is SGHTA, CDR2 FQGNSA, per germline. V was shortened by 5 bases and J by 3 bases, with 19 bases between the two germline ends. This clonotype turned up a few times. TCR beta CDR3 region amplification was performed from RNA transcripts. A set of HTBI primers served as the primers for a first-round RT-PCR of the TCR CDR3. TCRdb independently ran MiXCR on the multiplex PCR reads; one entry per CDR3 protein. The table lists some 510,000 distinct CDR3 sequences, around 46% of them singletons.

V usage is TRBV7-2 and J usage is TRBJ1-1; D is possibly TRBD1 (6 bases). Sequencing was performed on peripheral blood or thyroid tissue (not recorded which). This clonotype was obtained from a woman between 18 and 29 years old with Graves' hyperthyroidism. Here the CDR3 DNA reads TGTGCCAGCAGCCAAGATCCCGGGGGCCGTTACACTGAAGCTTTCTTT. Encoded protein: CASSQDPGGRYTEAFF.